Each of the 2 T cell receptor beta chains below was sequenced from the same sample in a study of regulatory T cells in long-lasting Graves disease. The time point here: newly diagnosed GD, antithyroid drugs for less than 3 months. From PBMCs, RNA was extracted and then used to make the TCR library. Combining iRepertoire HTBI primers with Arm-PCR of CDR3 regions, the authors built TCR beta libraries. TCRdb reprocessed the multiplex PCR reads with MiXCR, giving one entry per CDR3 protein. The data show around 420,000 distinct CDR3 sequences, roughly 16% seen once. Sequenced material: peripheral blood mononuclear cells (PBMCs), taken at new diagnosis, from a patient treated with antithyroid drugs. These receptor sequences come from a female donor with Graves disease.

This clonotype was recorded only once. One junction end disagrees with the germline gene, perhaps due to a read error. The genes are TRBV5-1 and TRBJ2-1; D gene uncertain. CDR3 length equals 14 residues. Germline-derived CDR1 and CDR2 are SGHRS and YFSETQ. CDR3 sequence reads: CASSVTQGGDEQLF. The CDR3 region has the DNA TGCGCCAGCAGCGTAACTCAAGGTGGGGATGAGCAGCTCTTC.

The CDR3 loop reads CASSYSGLAGGSRDTQYF. CDR3 coding DNA: TGTGCCAGCAGTTACTCAGGACTAGCGGGGGGCTCCAGAGATACGCAGTATTTT. The rearrangement joins TRBV6-9 to TRBJ2-3; 14 nucleotides align to TRBD2. Germline CDR1 is MNHGY and CDR2 is SVAAGI. The CDR3 consists of 18 residues. Trimming took 3 bases from V and 5 from J; bases not matched to a gene: 10.